This T cell receptor beta chain emerged from a study of human T cells and chemical hapten exposure. Time point denoted: patch test 3, about 24 weeks after DPC sensitization. Treatment in this sample: therapeutic diphenylcyclopropenone sensitization with weekly scalp DPC. Each CDR3 protein gets one entry after TCRdb re-called the RACE reads with MiXCR. The table has roughly 150,000 distinct CDR3 sequences, around a quarter seen once. Trimming stripped 7 bases from V and 5 bases from J, with 12 bases between. This CDR3 is 11 amino acids long. Per germline, CDR1 SQVTM and CDR2 ANQGSEA. This clonotype was observed a handful of times.

The J gene is TRBJ2-7, the V gene TRBV29-1; a weak D match, TRBD1 (5 bases). The sequence came from a woman aged 18-29 years with alopecia areata. Some clones in this sample may be carry-over from other donors' samples. The material was whole blood, obtained in connection with sensitization to the hapten diphenylcyclopropenone (DPC). The CDR3 nucleotides read TGCAGCGGATCGACAGCCAACGAGCAGTACTTC. Its protein is CSGSTANEQYF.